The 20 T cell receptor beta chains reported below all come from one sample, sequenced in a study of blood T cell repertoires in COVID-19. This table comes from immunoSEQ multiplex PCR, and its TCRdb copy is limited to in-frame clones, with some not included. The sample lists about 70,000 clones, roughly 84% occurring once. The sequenced sample was peripheral blood. The receptors stem from a woman younger than 35 with acute or convalescent COVID-19.

The rearrangement links TRBV5-1 to TRBJ1-2; no clear D. Per the germline V gene, CDR1 is SGHRS and CDR2 is YFSETQ. There are 14 residues in the CDR3. V was clipped by 2 bases and J by 6 bases, with 14 bases between them. CDR3 coding DNA: TGCGCCAGCAGCTTCGCGAGAGCGGAGGATGGCTACACCTTC. This codes for CASSFARAEDGYTF. The full variable domain, its missing parts supplied by reference TRBV5-1 and TRBJ1-2, is KAGVTQTPRYLIKTRGQQVTLSCSPISGHRSVSWYQQTPGQGLQFLFEYFSETQRNKGNFPGRFSGRQFSNSRSEMNVSTLELGDSALYLCASSFARAEDGYTFGSGTRLTVV.

The chain joins TRBV29-1 to TRBJ2-1, with 8 bases lining up with TRBD1. This CDR3 region has 15 residues. The germline V gene has CDR1 SQVTM and CDR2 ANQGSEA. Trimming at V came to 0 bases and at J to 0 bases, leaving 1 base not matched to a gene. The CDR3 nucleotides read TGCAGCGTTGAAGAGGACAGGGTCTCCTACAATGAGCAGTTCTTC. Translated: CSVEEDRVSYNEQFF.

The chain combines TRBV7-6 with TRBJ1-4; TRBD1 matches at 7 bases. This CDR3 spans 15 amino acids. The J segment lost 5 bases and the V segment lost 5 bases, leaving 8 bases of the junction unmatched. Germline V CDR1 and CDR2: SGHVS, FNYEAQ. For the CDR3, the DNA is TGTGCCAGCAGCCCTAACCCAGGGGGGAATGAAAAACTGTTTTTT. Translation gives CASSPNPGGNEKLFF.

The chain employs TRBV4-1 and TRBJ2-1, with 9 bases identical to TRBD2. Trimming took 0 bases from V and 4 from J; bases not matched to a gene: 10. The CDR3 contains 18 residues. Germline CDR1 is MGHRA and CDR2 is YSYEKL. The CDR3 DNA is TGCGCCAGCAGCCAAGATCCGGGGCGGGAGGGCCGTTACAATGAGCAGTTCTTC. Residues: CASSQDPGREGRYNEQFF.

As DNA, the CDR3 is TGTGCCAGCAGCCGCTCACTTGGACTAGCGGGAGACCCCTACGAGCAGTACTTC. As protein: CASSRSLGLAGDPYEQYF. The rearrangement links TRBV11-2 to TRBJ2-7; the match to TRBD2 covers 13 bases. CDR3 size: 18 residues. Per the germline V gene, CDR1 is SGHAT and CDR2 is FQNNGV. V was pared by 5 bases and J by 2 bases, with 12 bases of the junction left unmatched.

V gene TRBV7-2 combines with J gene TRBJ2-7; possibly TRBD2 for D (5 bases). The V end was cut by 1 base, the J end by 1 base, with 14 bases between. The CDR3 runs 16 residues. Germline values: CDR1 SGHTA, CDR2 FQGNSA. CDR3 sequence reads: CASSLGLTLTSYEQYF. In nucleotides, the CDR3 is TGTGCCAGCAGCTTAGGACTAACGCTTACATCCTACGAGCAGTACTTC.

V usage is TRBV11-2 and J usage is TRBJ2-5, with 8 bases matching TRBD1. With 5 bases clipped from V and 2 bases from J, the junction kept 7 bases outside the gene matches. CDR1 is SGHAT, CDR2 FQNNGV, per germline. The CDR3 length is 15 residues. The CDR3, as DNA: TGTGCCAGCAGCACCTCGACAGGGGAACAAGAGACCCAGTACTTC. Its translation: CASSTSTGEQETQYF.

This clone has just a few counts. The chain is built from TRBV24-1 and TRBJ2-7; D possibly corresponds to TRBD1 (6 bases). Trimming removed 0 bases from V and 7 bases from J, with 18 bases in between. The CDR3 is 16 residues long. Germline CDR1 KGHDR, CDR2 SFDVKD. The CDR3 loop is CATSDLKDSQTGEQYF. The CDR3 DNA reads TGTGCCACCAGTGATTTGAAGGACAGCCAGACCGGTGAGCAGTACTTC.

The J gene is TRBJ1-5, the V gene TRBV28; TRBD1 might be the D (6 bases). V lost 8 bases to trimming and J lost 2 bases, with 10 bases between them. This CDR3 is 13 amino acids long. Germline loops: CDR1 MDHEN, CDR2 SYDVKM. CDR3 in amino acids: CASHSGGNQPQHF. The CDR3 coding sequence is TGTGCCAGCCACTCAGGGGGCAATCAGCCCCAGCATTTT.

This sequence joins TRBV7-2 and TRBJ2-7, with D perhaps matching TRBD1 (5 bases). Germline V CDR1 and CDR2: SGHTA, FQGNSA. V gave up 5 bases and J gave up 3 bases, with 26 bases separating them. The CDR3 contains 18 residues. CDR3 amino acids: CASSAKGLFEELHYEQYF. The CDR3 DNA reads as TGTGCCAGCAGCGCTAAGGGGCTATTTGAGGAGCTTCACTACGAGCAGTACTTC.

The rearrangement joins TRBV3-1 (or the pseudogene TRBV3-2) to TRBJ2-7; D is perhaps TRBD2 (5 bases). The germline V gene encodes CDR1 LGHDT and CDR2 YNNKEL (reference sequence). This CDR3 spans 15 amino acids. The germline V and J ends were trimmed by 2 bases and 2 bases, with 13 bases remaining between them. CDR3 DNA sequence: TGTGCCAGCAGCCAATTTCCGGGGTCCACCTACGAGCAGTACTTC. Residues: CASSQFPGSTYEQYF.

This clone has only a few counts. This chain links TRBV6-5 with TRBJ2-1; 7 nucleotides align to TRBD2. This CDR3 is 16 amino acids long. Germline-derived CDR1 and CDR2 are MNHEY and SVGAGI. The V and J ends lost 2 bases and 1 base, in that order; junction bases with no gene match: 5. The CDR3 sequence is CASSYKAGASYNEQFF. DNA for the CDR3: TGTGCCAGCAGTTACAAGGCGGGAGCTTCCTACAATGAGCAGTTCTTC.

In nucleotides, the CDR3 is TGTGCCAGCAGCTCCAGTCCCTATGGCTACACCTTC. It codes for CASSSSPYGYTF. The V gene is TRBV7-9, the J gene TRBJ1-2, with unresolved D. CDR1 is SEHNR, CDR2 FQNEAQ, per germline (reference sequence). V was cut by 4 bases and J by 4 bases, with 7 bases left in between. CDR3 length equals 12 residues.

The chain has TRBV3-1 (or the pseudogene TRBV3-2) and TRBJ1-2; a possible D gene is TRBD1 (6 bases). CDR3 length: 14 amino acids. The V gene's germline CDR1 is LGHDT and CDR2 YNNKEL (reference sequence). Trimming shortened V by 0 bases and J by 4 bases, and 9 bases separated the two germline ends. The CDR3 DNA sequence: TGTGCCAGCAGCCAAGACAGGGGTGGCTATGGCTACACCTTC. Amino acid sequence: CASSQDRGGYGYTF.

V usage is TRBV2 and J usage is TRBJ2-7; tentative D call: TRBD1 (6 bases). From germline, CDR1 is SNHLY and CDR2 FYNNEI. Trimming took 4 bases from V and 5 from J, leaving 21 bases between them. The CDR3 covers 16 residues. This CDR3 is CASSGLGAPTPNEQYF. The CDR3 DNA follows: TGTGCCAGCAGTGGATTGGGGGCCCCAACCCCTAACGAGCAGTACTTC.

This chain uses TRBV9 with TRBJ2-4; possibly TRBD1 for D (6 bases). Germline V gene lookup returns CDR1 SGDLS and CDR2 YYNGEE. This CDR3 region has 13 residues. Trimming removed 3 bases at V and 8 bases at J, with 12 bases between. The CDR3 coding sequence is TGTGCCAGCAGCGAGGGGGTTGGGGACATTCAGTACTTC. It is translated as CASSEGVGDIQYF. Looking up the rest from reference TRBV9 and TRBJ2-4 gives the full variable domain: DSGVTQTPKHLITATGQRVTLRCSPRSGDLSVYWYQQSLDQGLQFLIQYYNGEERAKGNILERFSAQQFPDLHSELNLSSLELGDSALYFCASSEGVGDIQYFGAGTRLSVL.

The CDR3 is CASSSSSLDYGYTF. CDR3 nucleotides: TGTGCCAGCAGTTCCTCTTCCCTAGACTATGGCTACACCTTC. The V call is TRBV6-5, the J call TRBJ1-2, with unresolved D. CDR1 and CDR2 from the germline V gene are MNHEY and SVGAGI. V lost 4 bases to trimming and J lost 3 bases, with 12 bases between them. This CDR3 comprises 14 residues.

The chain has TRBV30 and TRBJ2-3, with unresolved D. CDR1 GTSNPN and CDR2 SVGIG come from the germline V gene (reference sequence). The CDR3 has 12 residues. V was pared by 2 bases and J by 1 base, with 4 bases between. CDR3: CAWSSGTDTQYF. The CDR3 DNA sequence: TGTGCCTGGAGTTCGGGCACAGATACGCAGTATTTT.

In nucleotides, the CDR3 is TGTGCCAGCAGCCTGACCGACAGGGCTTACGAGCAGTACTTC. Translated, it gives CASSLTDRAYEQYF. V gene TRBV14 combines with J gene TRBJ2-7; TRBD1 aligns across 7 bases. Germline CDR1 reads SGHDN; CDR2 reads FVKESK. This CDR3 comprises 14 residues. Trimming cost V 4 bases and J 4 bases; bases outside gene matches: 7.

The rearrangement joins TRBV7-2 to TRBJ2-3; no reliable D call. The ends were cut back, 2 bases at V and 6 bases at J, with 6 bases in the middle. Germline V lookup: CDR1 SGHTA, CDR2 FQGNSA. The CDR3 spans 12 residues. The CDR3 sequence: CASSLSLDTQYF. As DNA, the CDR3 is TGTGCCAGCAGCTTATCTCTGGATACGCAGTATTTT.